The present T cell receptor (beta chain) was sequenced within a study of cytomegalovirus exposure and HLA in healthy donors. General study points: Donor immune exposure was known only as CMV serostatus. 87-base-pair reads could not separate some V segments, including TRBV6-2 and TRBV6-3. A later analysis found common viral pathogens apparently linked to several of the most significant clusters.

The PCR employed 60 Vbeta primers together with 13 Jbeta primers. Produced via immunoSEQ multiplex PCR; TCRdb's table is partial and in-frame only. The data contain 80,000 or so clones, roughly 65% of them singletons. This clone showed up just a few times. The antigen remains unidentified. Germline V gene sequence: CDR1 LNHDA, CDR2 SQIVND (reference sequence). This CDR3 is built from 13 residues. The V gene lost 5 bases and the J gene lost 3 bases, with 10 bases spanning the gap. V gene TRBV19 combines with J gene TRBJ1-1; no clear D gene. The sequence was obtained from a male donor in good health and CMV-seropositive. What was sequenced was PBMCs. Written as DNA, the CDR3 is TGTGCCAGTAGTTCCCGACTGGACACTGAAGCTTTCTTT. Protein: CASSSRLDTEAFF.